Detailed here is one T cell receptor beta chain. As yet, its antigen is unknown. The data originate from a study of OX40 agonist ivuxolimab in advanced cancers. For the study at large: Ivuxolimab, which is an agonistic anti-OX40 (CD134) antibody, was administered to the patients.

Measured with immunoSEQ multiplex PCR; TCRdb has only the in-frame clones, and not every one. The table includes tens of thousands of clones, 85% to 90% detected once. The CDR3 spans 16 residues. In germline, CDR1 is LNHDA, CDR2 SQIVND (reference sequence). V lost 5 bases, J lost 7 bases, and 14 bases stayed unmatched. Study-level results: Clonal expansion by week 6 occurred in CD4+ and CD8+ blood T cells (at 0.1 to 3.0 mg/kg).

The sequencing here drew on CD4+ or CD8+ T cells sorted from blood, taken in a trial of the OX40 agonist ivuxolimab. The sequence derives from an adult with an advanced solid tumor such as melanoma, head and neck, liver or kidney cancer. This chain connects TRBV19 to TRBJ1-2; 9 bases line up with TRBD1. CDR3 protein: CASSLPQGWDRAGYTF. The DNA for the CDR3 is TGTGCCAGTAGTCTCCCCCAAGGATGGGACAGGGCTGGCTACACCTTC.